The rows below give T cell receptor beta chains drawn from one sample of a study of T cell changes during pregnancy in multiple sclerosis. Measured with immunoSEQ multiplex PCR; TCRdb has only the in-frame clones, and not every one. The repertoire holds about 32,000 clones, with 90% to 95% as singletons. The source was CD8+ T cells from peripheral blood mononuclear cells, collected in the second trimester of pregnancy. All receptors derive from a female donor in good health, enrolled as a control in a pregnancy study. Each CDR3 is given with its conserved first and last residue. The order of the fields is J gene, D gene, V gene, clone size, CDR3 DNA, CDR3 protein. A D gene is named only where the DNA matches it firmly. Clone size is shown for a subset of rows, as once, few, many or a class of expanded clone.

TRBJ1-5 . TRBV27 . TGTGCCAGCAGTTTCCGGGGGGCGGGACAGCCCCAGCATTTT CASSFRGAGQPQHF
TRBJ1-3 . TRBV30 . TGTGCCTGGAGGACTCCAGGAAACACCATATATTTT CAWRTPGNTIYF
TRBJ2-7 . TRBV5-1 . TGCGCCAGCAGGTCTACCTACGAGCAGTACTTC CASRSTYEQYF
TRBJ1-1 . TRBV9 . TGTGCCAGCCGTCCCCAGGGAAACACTGAAGCTTTCTTT CASRPQGNTEAFF
TRBJ1-2 TRBD1 TRBV9 . TGTGCCAGCAGCGTAGAGAGGGACAGGCCCTATGGCTACACCTTC CASSVERDRPYGYTF
TRBJ1-1 . TRBV30 . TGTGCCCTAGATCAAGAAGCTTTCTTT CALDQEAFF
TRBJ1-3 TRBD1 TRBV30 once TGTGCCTGGCGAGGGACAGGGGAAGACACCATATATTTT CAWRGTGEDTIYF
TRBJ1-4 TRBD1 TRBV19 . TGTGCCAGTAGTATTCGGGACAGCAATGAAAAACTGTTTTTT CASSIRDSNEKLFF
TRBJ2-6 TRBD1 TRBV7-8 . TGTGCCAGCAGCTTAGCCCCCGGGACAGGCACCTCTGGGGCCAACGTCCTGACTTTC CASSLAPGTGTSGANVLTF
TRBJ2-7 TRBD1 TRBV7-9 . TGTGCCAGCAGCGCGGGTGGACAGGGCTACGAGCAGTACTTC CASSAGGQGYEQYF
TRBJ1-4 TRBD1 TRBV5-6 . TGTGCCAGCAGCTTTGACAGGGGGGAAGAAAAACTGTTTTTT CASSFDRGEEKLFF
TRBJ1-4 TRBD1 TRBV4-1 . TGCGCCAGCAGCCAAGAAAAAGAGAAAGGGGGCTGGGAAAAACTGTTTTTT CASSQEKEKGGWEKLFF
TRBJ2-7 . TRBV18 few TGTGCCAGCTCACCCCGGTCTGACGAGCAGTACTTC CASSPRSDEQYF
TRBJ2-2 TRBD1 TRBV19 once TGTGCCAGTTGGGACAGCCCGAACACCGGGGAGCTGTTTTTT CASWDSPNTGELFF
TRBJ2-1 TRBD2 TRBV18 few TGTGCCAGCTCAATAACTAGCGGGGCGGATGAGCAGTTCTTC CASSITSGADEQFF